The 27 T cell receptor beta chains listed next were all sequenced from one sample in a study of T cell changes during pregnancy in multiple sclerosis. TCRdb keeps only in-frame clones here, not all; method: immunoSEQ multiplex PCR. The top ten hold 0.78% of the sample, which has about 32,000 clones, roughly nine tenths seen once. The sample in question was CD4+ T cells from peripheral blood mononuclear cells, obtained after pregnancy. The receptor source for this set is a female donor in good health, enrolled as a control in a pregnancy study.

The chain couples TRBV6-6 to TRBJ2-7; D possibly corresponds to TRBD1 (6 bases). The CDR3 loop spans 13 amino acids. The V end was cut by 6 bases, the J end by 3 bases, with 12 bases between. Germline CDR1 MNHNY, CDR2 SVGAGI (reference sequence). Here the CDR3 DNA reads TGTGCCAGCAGCCTAGGACAGCTCTACGAGCAGTACTTC. It yields the protein CASSLGQLYEQYF.

This clone was found a few times. This chain joins TRBV5-1 and TRBJ2-1, with 16 bases matching TRBD2. V dropped 5 bases and J dropped 9; count of bases not matched to a gene: 5. Germline CDR1 and CDR2: SGHRS and YFSETQ. This CDR3 spans 15 amino acids. CDR3 protein: CASRGLAGGLTEQFF. The CDR3 region has the DNA TGCGCCAGCAGGGGACTAGCGGGGGGGCTCACTGAGCAGTTCTTC.

The chain combines TRBV6-4 with TRBJ2-2; 13 bases agree with TRBD2. V shed 6 bases, J shed 6 bases, and the junction held 4 bases outside the gene matches. Germline lookup yields CDR1 MRHNA and CDR2 SNTAGT. The CDR3 consists of 15 residues. Here the CDR3 DNA reads TGTGCCAGCAGCCTGACTAGCGGGGGGCCCGGGGAGCTGTTTTTT. The encoded protein is CASSLTSGGPGELFF.

The chain is built from TRBV12-5 and TRBJ1-6; 9 nucleotides match TRBD1. The CDR3 sequence is 18 residues long. J was trimmed by 9 bases and V by 0 bases; bases with no gene match: 12. CDR1 LGHNT and CDR2 FRNRAP come from the germline V gene. The CDR3: CASGLVGGVDRGFSPLHF. As DNA, the CDR3 is TGTGCTAGTGGTTTGGTAGGTGGTGTGGACAGGGGATTTTCACCCCTCCACTTT.

The chain recombines TRBV27 with TRBJ1-2; TRBD1 matches at 8 bases. The J segment lost 7 bases and the V segment lost 10 bases, leaving 11 bases of the junction unmatched. Per germline, CDR1 MNHEY and CDR2 SMNVEV (reference sequence). The CDR3 is 13 residues long. For the CDR3, the DNA is TGTGCCACAACGCAGGGGGCGGGAAGTGGCTACACCTTC. This codes for CATTQGAGSGYTF.

The chain joins TRBV9 to TRBJ2-7; 7 nucleotides align to TRBD1. Germline V lookup: CDR1 SGDLS, CDR2 YYNGEE. CDR3 length: 16 residues. With V trimmed by 1 base and J by 5 bases, 12 bases remained unmatched. The CDR3 sequence: CASSVSLRRDRNEQYF. CDR3 sequence (DNA): TGTGCCAGCAGCGTATCTCTCCGCCGGGACAGAAACGAGCAGTACTTC. The whole variable domain, remainder taken from reference TRBV9 and TRBJ2-7, is DSGVTQTPKHLITATGQRVTLRCSPRSGDLSVYWYQQSLDQGLQFLIQYYNGEERAKGNILERFSAQQFPDLHSELNLSSLELGDSALYFCASSVSLRRDRNEQYFGPGTRLTVT.

The chain has TRBV2 and TRBJ2-7; 9 positions match TRBD1. The CDR3 spans 15 residues. Germline loops: CDR1 SNHLY, CDR2 FYNNEI. The trim removed 6 bases at V and 4 bases at J, leaving 10 bases unmatched. In DNA form, the CDR3 reads TGTGCCAGCAGGGAACCAAGGGGACAGGGTTACGAGCAGTACTTC. Residues: CASREPRGQGYEQYF.

The rearrangement links TRBV14 to TRBJ2-3; weak D call: TRBD2 (7 bases). Trimming left V 4 bases short and J 7 bases short, with 18 bases between. Germline values: CDR1 SGHDN, CDR2 FVKESK. The CDR3 runs 15 residues. The DNA for the CDR3 is TGTGCCAGCAGCCTCCCGGGGGGCGGCCACAATACGCAGTATTTT. Its translation: CASSLPGGGHNTQYF.

The chain uses TRBV10-1 and TRBJ1-5; 7 bases agree with TRBD1. Germline lookup yields CDR1 WNHNN and CDR2 SYGVQD (reference sequence). CDR3 size: 13 residues. Trimming at V came to 6 bases and at J to 8 bases, leaving 7 bases not matched to a gene. This chain's CDR3 is CASSATGAKPQHF. Here the CDR3 DNA reads TGCGCCAGCAGCGCTACAGGGGCAAAGCCCCAGCATTTT.

The CDR3: CASSVRGLAGGGNEQFF. The CDR3 DNA sequence: TGTGCCAGCAGTGTCCGTGGGCTAGCGGGGGGAGGCAATGAGCAGTTCTTC. The chain employs TRBV28 and TRBJ2-1; 11 bases fit TRBD2. V was pared by 5 bases and J by 6 bases, with 12 bases of the junction left unmatched. Germline V gene sequence: CDR1 MDHEN, CDR2 SYDVKM. CDR3 length: 17 amino acids.

The gene calls are TRBV20-1 and TRBJ2-5; possibly TRBD1 for D (6 bases). Germline lookup yields CDR1 DFQATT and CDR2 SNEGSKA (reference sequence). The CDR3 spans 10 residues. The V end was cut by 8 bases, the J end by 4 bases, with 8 bases between. CDR3 in amino acids: CSIRGETQYF. The CDR3 DNA is TGCAGTATCAGGGGAGAGACCCAGTACTTC.

J is TRBJ1-4 and V is TRBV7-9; a possible D gene is TRBD1 (5 bases). V was trimmed by 6 bases and J by 0 bases, leaving 11 bases between them. This CDR3 spans 15 amino acids. CDR1 SEHNR and CDR2 FQNEAQ come from the germline V gene (reference sequence). CDR3 sequence: CASSPAGTTNEKLFF. CDR3 bases: TGTGCCAGCAGTCCCGCAGGGACAACTAATGAAAAACTGTTTTTT.

This clone appeared a single time. CDR3 DNA sequence: TGTGCCAGCAGTCCCGGACCAGGGAACTATGGCTACACCTTC. It codes for CASSPGPGNYGYTF. V is TRBV6-4 and J is TRBJ1-2; possible D gene TRBD1, 5 bases. Trimming removed 5 bases at V and 2 bases at J, with 12 bases between. Per germline, CDR1 MRHNA and CDR2 SNTAGT. CDR3 size: 14 residues.

The chain uses TRBV28 and TRBJ1-5; tentative D call: TRBD1 (6 bases). Trimming removed 6 bases at V and 0 bases at J, with 12 bases between. Germline V gene sequence: CDR1 MDHEN, CDR2 SYDVKM. The CDR3 runs to 15 residues. The DNA of the CDR3 is TGTGCCAGCAGACAACAGGGAAATAGCAATCAGCCCCAGCATTTT. It codes for CASRQQGNSNQPQHF.

The V gene is TRBV2, the J gene TRBJ1-2, with a possible D match to TRBD1 (6 bases). Germline CDR1 reads SNHLY; CDR2 reads FYNNEI. V lost 1 base and J lost 6, with 12 bases in between. This CDR3 has 14 amino acids. Here the CDR3 DNA reads TGTGCCAGCAGTGAAGAGGACAGAGGGCATGGCTACACCTTC. As protein: CASSEEDRGHGYTF.

Only one count was recorded for this clone. V and J are TRBV7-9 and TRBJ2-7; TRBD2 aligns across 11 bases. Germline CDR1 SEHNR, CDR2 FQNEAQ (reference sequence). V lost 4 bases to trimming and J lost 0 bases; unmatched junction nucleotides: 2. The CDR3 loop spans 15 amino acids. The CDR3 nucleotides read TGTGCCAGCAGCTCCACTAGCGGGGGCTCCTACGAGCAGTACTTC. It translates to CASSSTSGGSYEQYF.

The V and J genes are TRBV7-9 and TRBJ2-7; 7 bases are a match to TRBD1. The V and J ends lost 5 bases and 1 base, in that order; junction bases with no gene match: 5. The CDR3 totals 14 residues. The germline V gene has CDR1 SEHNR and CDR2 FQNEAQ (reference sequence). The CDR3 protein is CASSPDRVSYEQYF. Here the CDR3 DNA reads TGTGCCAGCAGCCCAGACAGGGTATCCTACGAGCAGTACTTC. The whole variable domain, filled in from reference TRBV7-9 and TRBJ2-7, reads DTGVSQNPRHKITKRGQNVTFRCDPISEHNRLYWYRQTLGQGPEFLTYFQNEAQLEKSRLLSDRFSAERPKGSFSTLEIQRTEQGDSAMYLCASSPDRVSYEQYFGPGTRLTVT.

This clone has only one observation. The CDR3 sequence is CASSQDGAAANLNEKLFF. Written as DNA, the CDR3 is TGTGCCAGCAGCCAAGATGGGGCGGCGGCAAACCTGAATGAAAAACTGTTTTTT. The V gene is TRBV4-2, the J gene TRBJ1-4; a weak D match, TRBD1 (5 bases). Looked up from germline, CDR1 is LGHNA and CDR2 is YNFKEQ. The CDR3 runs 18 residues. V gave up 0 bases and J gave up 5 bases, with 19 bases separating them.

The chain carries TRBV5-4 and TRBJ1-3; D not resolved. V shed 4 bases and J shed 0 bases, with 14 bases lying between them. The germline CDR1 and CDR2 sequences are SGHNT and YYREEE (reference sequence). The CDR3 spans 16 residues. CDR3 in amino acids: CASSLDIPSSGNTIYF. The CDR3 nucleotides are TGTGCCAGCAGCCTTGACATACCCTCCTCTGGAAACACCATATATTTT.

The J gene is TRBJ2-3, the V gene TRBV5-6, with 10 bases fitting TRBD1. Germline assignment: CDR1 SGHDT and CDR2 YYEEEE. The CDR3 loop spans 15 amino acids. V gave up 4 bases and J gave up 1 base; unmatched junction bases: 3. The CDR3 sequence is CASSLGTGGTDTQYF. CDR3 coding DNA: TGTGCCAGCAGCCTAGGGACAGGGGGCACAGATACGCAGTATTTT.

In its sample, this clone was seen once. The CDR3 sequence: CASSTGKDGYTF. The CDR3 DNA reads as TGTGCCAGCAGTACAGGGAAGGATGGCTACACCTTC. The rearrangement uses TRBV28 and TRBJ1-2; possibly TRBD1 for D (6 bases). Germline values: CDR1 MDHEN, CDR2 SYDVKM. Trimming took off 5 bases at V and 6 bases at J, with 10 bases between the two ends. CDR3 length: 12 residues.

Here the CDR3 reads CASSPIQGTTQYF. Written as DNA, the CDR3 is TGTGCCAGCAGCCCGATACAGGGAACCACCCAGTACTTC. The V gene is TRBV7-9, the J gene TRBJ2-5, with D tentatively TRBD1 (6 bases). V dropped 5 bases and J dropped 8 bases, with 15 bases sitting between them. CDR3 length: 13 residues. Germline loops: CDR1 SEHNR, CDR2 FQNEAQ (reference sequence).

The rearrangement links TRBV9 to TRBJ2-5; possibly TRBD2 for D (5 bases). The germline V and J ends were trimmed by 3 bases and 5 bases, with 11 bases remaining between them. The germline gives CDR1 SGDLS, CDR2 YYNGEE. There are 13 residues in the CDR3. The CDR3 sequence is CASSGAGWETQYF. The CDR3 DNA reads as TGTGCCAGCAGCGGGGCGGGCTGGGAGACCCAGTACTTC.

The J gene is TRBJ1-1, the V gene TRBV5-1, with D possibly being TRBD1 (6 bases). CDR3 length: 15 residues. Germline V CDR1 and CDR2: SGHRS, YFSETQ. Trimming removed 4 bases at V and 1 base at J, with 14 bases between. The CDR3 reads CASSPRLGANTEAFF. DNA of the CDR3: TGCGCCAGCAGCCCCCGTTTGGGGGCGAACACTGAAGCTTTCTTT.

The genes are TRBV7-9 and TRBJ1-3; no clear D. The CDR3 spans 10 residues. Germline V gene data show CDR1 as SEHNR and CDR2 as FQNEAQ (reference sequence). V was trimmed by 8 bases and J by 6 bases, leaving 5 bases between them. DNA of the CDR3: TGTGCCAGCGGGCAAAACACCATATATTTT. Encoded protein: CASGQNTIYF.

The chain recombines TRBV7-7 with TRBJ2-2; unclear D gene. This CDR3 comprises 14 residues. Deletions cut 6 bases from V and 1 base from J, with 9 bases between. Germline loops: CDR1 SSHAT, CDR2 FNYEAQ (reference sequence). CDR3 DNA: TGTGCCAGCAGTCGGCCAGGGAACACCGGGGAGCTGTTTTTT. Encoded protein: CASSRPGNTGELFF.

The chain links TRBV30 to TRBJ2-1; 10 positions match TRBD2. This CDR3 contains 15 residues. Germline V gene sequence: CDR1 GTSNPN, CDR2 SVGIG (reference sequence). V trimming: 0 bases; J trimming: 9 bases; junction bases outside the gene matches: 8. CDR3 bases: TGTGCCTGGAGTGTACAGAGCGGGAGGGTTAGTGAGCAGTTCTTC. Translation: CAWSVQSGRVSEQFF. Based on the CDR3 plus reference TRBV30 and TRBJ2-1, the full variable domain is SQTIHQWPATLVQPVGSPLSLECTVEGTSNPNLYWYRQAAGRGLQLLFYSVGIGQISSEVPQNLSASRPQDRQFILSSKKLLLSDSGFYLCAWSVQSGRVSEQFFGPGTRLTVL.